This T cell receptor beta chain appears in the sequencing data of a study of shared clonotypes between healthy human individuals. The CDR3 loop spans 13 amino acids. Germline V gene data show CDR1 as SGHTA and CDR2 as FQGTGA. Trimming removed 2 bases at V and 8 bases at J, with 10 bases between. At the deep level, the assay was run. Using immunoSEQ multiplex PCR, the repertoire was profiled, and TCRdb retains in-frame clones only, with some absent. The repertoire includes roughly 200,000 clones, 60% to 75% of them detected once, and over 9.5% sits in the top ten. Sequenced: memory CD4+ T cells sorted from blood. Stated subset: CD45RA-negative fraction. The TCR comes from a young man in good health. V usage is TRBV7-3 and J usage is TRBJ2-4, with D perhaps TRBD2 (6 bases). CDR3 residues: CASSLGGADIQYF. CDR3 in DNA: TGTGCCAGCAGCTTAGGCGGGGCGGACATTCAGTACTTC.